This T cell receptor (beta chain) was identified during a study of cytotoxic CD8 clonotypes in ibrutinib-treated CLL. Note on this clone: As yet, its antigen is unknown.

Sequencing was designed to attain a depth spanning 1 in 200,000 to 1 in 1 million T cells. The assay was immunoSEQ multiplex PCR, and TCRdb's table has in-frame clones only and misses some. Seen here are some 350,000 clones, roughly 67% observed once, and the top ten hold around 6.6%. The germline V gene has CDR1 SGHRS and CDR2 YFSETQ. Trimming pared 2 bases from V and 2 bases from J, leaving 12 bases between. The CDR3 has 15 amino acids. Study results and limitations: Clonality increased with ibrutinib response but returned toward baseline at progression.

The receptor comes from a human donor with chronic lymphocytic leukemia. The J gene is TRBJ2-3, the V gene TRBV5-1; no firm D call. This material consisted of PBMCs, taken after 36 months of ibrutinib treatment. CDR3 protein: CASSLTKLPTDTQYF. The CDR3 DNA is TGCGCCAGCAGCTTAACCAAACTCCCCACAGATACGCAGTATTTT.